A single sample is the source of the 31 T cell receptor beta chains below, sequenced in a study of blood T cells in healthy people across ages. Sample-barcoded 5' priming and a J-beta primer mix drove a second PCR of about 6 to 12 cycles. Each CDR3 protein gets one entry after TCRdb re-called the 5' RACE reads with MiXCR. This table has 1.8 million or so distinct CDR3 sequences, approximately 40% appearing once. Material: blood. Source of these receptors: a human donor in good health.

This clonotype was seen only a few times. The J gene is TRBJ2-3, the V gene TRBV5-6, with 7 bases that match TRBD1. This CDR3 is built from 14 residues. CDR1 and CDR2 from the germline V gene are SGHDT and YYEEEE. J gave up 6 bases and V 4 bases, and 8 bases lay outside the gene matches. As DNA, the CDR3 is TGTGCCAGCAGCGGACAGGCCCAGATCGATACGCAGTATTTT. This codes for CASSGQAQIDTQYF.

This clonotype was seen only once. V gene TRBV4-1 combines with J gene TRBJ2-4; 7 positions agree with TRBD1. V lost 1 base and J lost 0; bases outside the gene matches: 0. Germline values: CDR1 MGHRA, CDR2 YSYEKL. The CDR3 is made up of 15 amino acids. CDR3 loop: CASSQGDRAKNIQYF. CDR3 nucleotides: TGCGCCAGCAGCCAAGGGGACAGAGCCAAAAACATTCAGTACTTC.

The chain combines TRBV6-2 or TRBV6-3 with TRBJ2-5; 7 positions match TRBD1. V lost 6 bases to trimming and J lost 0 bases; unmatched junction nucleotides: 1. Germline V gene sequence: CDR1 MNHEY, CDR2 SVGEGT. This CDR3 has 13 amino acids. The CDR3 DNA sequence: TGTGCCAGCAGGGACAGGAACCAAGAGACCCAGTACTTC. Amino acids: CASRDRNQETQYF.

This clonotype was detected only a few times. This chain links TRBV20-1 with TRBJ1-1; the D gene is possibly TRBD1 (5 bases). Trimming removed 3 bases from V and 5 bases from J, with 13 bases in between. Germline CDR1 reads DFQATT; CDR2 reads SNEGSKA (reference sequence). The CDR3 is 13 amino acids. The CDR3 spells CSASYGRGTEAFF. In DNA, the CDR3 is TGCAGTGCTAGTTATGGTAGGGGAACTGAAGCTTTCTTT.

The rearrangement joins TRBV28 to TRBJ1-1; D is ambiguous. CDR3 length equals 14 residues. V lost 3 bases, J lost 11 bases, and 19 bases lay in between. CDR1 and CDR2 from the germline V gene are MDHEN and SYDVKM. In DNA form, the CDR3 reads TGTGCCAGCAGTTTCGAGACGACGGGCCCTGGGGCTTTCTTT. This translates into CASSFETTGPGAFF.

The gene calls are TRBV29-1 and TRBJ2-4, with no clear D. The DNA matches TRBJ2-7 better at its end, which makes the J call doubtful. The CDR3 spans 12 residues. Germline V lookup: CDR1 SQVTM, CDR2 ANQGSEA. The chain's CDR3 is CSVEYGLGEQYF. CDR3 nucleotide sequence: TGCAGCGTTGAATACGGTCTGGGCGAGCAGTACTTC.

This clonotype was counted ten times or more. CDR3: CASSVGPEETQYF. In DNA, the CDR3 is TGTGCCAGCAGCGTAGGGCCAGAAGAGACCCAGTACTTC. The chain combines TRBV9 with TRBJ2-5, with D uncertain. V lost 0 bases to trimming and J lost 3 bases, with 6 bases between them. Germline V gene data show CDR1 as SGDLS and CDR2 as YYNGEE. The CDR3 sequence is 13 residues long.

This clonotype was seen only a few times. The chain uses TRBV20-1 and TRBJ2-7; 9 positions agree with TRBD1. The CDR3 covers 16 residues. Germline V CDR1 and CDR2: DFQATT, SNEGSKA (reference sequence). V trimming: 2 bases; J trimming: 0 bases; junction bases outside the gene matches: 8. As DNA, the CDR3 is TGCAGTGCTAGAAACCCGGGGACAGGGCGCTCCTACGAGCAGTACTTC. Protein product: CSARNPGTGRSYEQYF.

The chain uses TRBV11-2 and TRBJ1-1; D remains ambiguous. The V end lost 4 bases, the J end lost 1 base, and 16 bases lay between the germline ends. The germline V gene has CDR1 SGHAT and CDR2 FQNNGV. This CDR3 has 16 amino acids. The CDR3 protein is CASSYWTSVGNTEAFF. Written as DNA, the CDR3 is TGTGCCAGCAGCTATTGGACCTCCGTCGGGAACACTGAAGCTTTCTTT.

The V and J genes are TRBV4-2 and TRBJ2-7; D is ambiguous. Trimming removed 0 bases from V and 4 bases from J, with 13 bases in between. The CDR3 loop spans 15 amino acids. Germline V gives CDR1 LGHNA, CDR2 YNFKEQ. This chain's CDR3 is CASSQEVNVVYEQYF. As DNA, the CDR3 is TGTGCCAGCAGCCAAGAGGTTAACGTAGTTTACGAGCAGTACTTC.

The chain recombines TRBV6-1 with TRBJ1-1, with no clear D. This CDR3 region has 14 residues. Germline CDR1 is MNHNS and CDR2 is SASEGT. V was trimmed by 2 bases and J by 2 bases, leaving 9 bases between them. CDR3 in DNA: TGTGCCAGCAGTGAATCAGGCTACAACACTGAAGCTTTCTTT. Protein product: CASSESGYNTEAFF.

This clonotype was seen only a few times. The CDR3 protein is CASSVGGAVSYNEQFF. The CDR3 DNA follows: TGTGCCAGCAGCGTGGGCGGGGCGGTATCCTACAATGAGCAGTTCTTC. The chain has TRBV9 and TRBJ2-1; D possibly corresponds to TRBD2 (6 bases). This CDR3 spans 16 amino acids. Trimming pared 2 bases from V and 1 base from J, leaving 13 bases between. Germline CDR1 is SGDLS and CDR2 is YYNGEE.

Details on this clonotype: A read error may explain this, as a much larger clone is one base away. The chain carries TRBV20-1 and TRBJ2-5; 12 positions match TRBD1. CDR1 and CDR2 from the germline V gene are DFQATT and SNEGSKA (reference sequence). V trimming: 3 bases; J trimming: 4 bases; junction bases outside the gene matches: 27. The CDR3 length is 22 residues. The CDR3, as DNA: TGCAGTGCTAGTGGAATGGGGACAGGGGGCGTTGGGCCCATCCTTAAAACAGAGACCCAGTACTTC. It specifies CSASGMGTGGVGPILKTETQYF.

This clonotype was detected ten times or more. V usage is TRBV4-3 and J usage is TRBJ2-7, with D perhaps TRBD1 (6 bases). Looked up from germline, CDR1 is LGHNA and CDR2 is YSLEER. Trimming took off 0 bases at V and 2 bases at J, with 20 bases between the two ends. CDR3 length: 18 amino acids. CDR3 region: CASSQDPLGTQSPYEQYF. The CDR3 DNA reads TGCGCCAGCAGCCAAGACCCACTCGGGACACAATCCCCCTACGAGCAGTACTTC.

Only a few counts were recorded for this clonotype. The rearrangement uses TRBV7-9 and TRBJ2-5; TRBD1 matches at 7 bases. The germline V gene has CDR1 SEHNR and CDR2 FQNEAQ (reference sequence). Trimming took 4 bases from V and 4 from J; bases not matched to a gene: 9. The CDR3 runs to 15 residues. CDR3: CASSSRQGGTETQYF. CDR3 in DNA: TGTGCCAGCAGCTCCAGACAGGGTGGGACAGAGACCCAGTACTTC.

The V gene is TRBV10-3, the J gene TRBJ1-1; D remains unclear. This CDR3 is 13 amino acids long. Germline V CDR1 and CDR2: ENHRY, SYGVKD. The germline V and J ends were trimmed by 6 bases and 1 base, with 9 bases remaining between them. The CDR3: CAIRAVKNTEAFF. DNA for the CDR3: TGTGCCATCAGAGCCGTTAAGAACACTGAAGCTTTCTTT.

The CDR3: CASSDGTSMDGYTF. The CDR3 DNA follows: TGCGCCAGCAGTGATGGGACAAGTATGGATGGCTACACCTTC. The chain uses TRBV10-2 and TRBJ1-2; weak D call: TRBD1 (6 bases). CDR1 is WSHSY and CDR2 is SAAADI in the germline V gene. This CDR3 is 14 amino acids long. V was trimmed by 3 bases and J by 6 bases, leaving 14 bases between them.

This sequence joins TRBV5-1 and TRBJ1-1; maybe TRBD1 (6 bases). V shed 4 bases and J shed 0 bases, with 10 bases lying between them. CDR1 and CDR2 (germline): SGHRS, YFSETQ. This CDR3 is built from 14 residues. CDR3 amino acids: CASSHGTLNTEAFF. The CDR3 DNA reads TGCGCCAGCAGCCACGGGACACTGAACACTGAAGCTTTCTTT.

This clonotype was seen a handful of times. CDR3 in amino acids: CASRLPRTGKNYGYTF. The CDR3 DNA sequence: TGTGCCAGCAGGCTACCAAGGACAGGGAAGAACTATGGCTACACCTTC. The chain couples TRBV6-6 to TRBJ1-2; TRBD1 matches 8 bases. Trimming cost V 6 bases and J 2 bases; bases outside gene matches: 11. Germline V gene data show CDR1 as MNHNY and CDR2 as SVGAGI (reference sequence). CDR3 length equals 16 residues.

This clonotype was seen repeatedly, ten times or more. The gene calls are TRBV6-2 or TRBV6-3 and TRBJ2-5; a possible D gene is TRBD2 (6 bases). The CDR3 spans 12 residues. Trimming shortened V by 7 bases and J by 7 bases, and 13 bases separated the two germline ends. The germline CDR1 and CDR2 sequences are MNHEY and SVGEGT. CDR3: CASNPLRGTQYF. DNA of the CDR3: TGTGCCAGCAATCCGCTGCGGGGGACCCAGTACTTC.

A remark on this clonotype: A much larger clone differs by one base, so this may be a read error. V is TRBV7-9 and J is TRBJ2-4, with D perhaps given as TRBD1 or TRBD2 (5 bases each). This CDR3 is built from 15 residues. The V end was cut by 1 base, the J end by 14 bases, with 21 bases between. CDR1 is SEHNR and CDR2 is FQNEAQ in the germline V gene (reference sequence). CDR3 amino acids: CASSLDGVGHDGKYF. CDR3 coding DNA: TGTGCCAGCAGCTTAGATGGTGTGGGGCACGACGGGAAGTACTTC.

Concerning this clonotype: This may be a read error: a much more frequent sequence differs by one nucleotide. The V gene is TRBV7-3, the J gene TRBJ1-2; maybe TRBD1 (6 bases). The CDR3 is 15 residues long. The germline V gene encodes CDR1 SGHTA and CDR2 FQGTGA. The CDR3 is CAGSLLGRQDYGYTF. The CDR3 DNA sequence: TGTGCCGGCAGCTTACTCGGACGACAGGACTATGGCTACACCTTC.

This clonotype was found many times. The chain joins TRBV7-2 to TRBJ2-3; 12 nucleotides agree with TRBD2. The CDR3 runs to 16 residues. Per germline, CDR1 SGHTA and CDR2 FQGNSA. V dropped 5 bases and J dropped 3; count of bases not matched to a gene: 6. CDR3 DNA sequence: TGTGCCAGCAGCCTCTACGGACTAGCGGGGACAGATACGCAGTATTTT. This translates into CASSLYGLAGTDTQYF. Full variable domain (missing parts from reference TRBV7-2 and TRBJ2-3): GAGVSQSPSNKVTEKGKDVELRCDPISGHTALYWYRQSLGQGLEFLIYFQGNSAPDKSGLPSDRFSAERTGGSVSTLTIQRTQQEDSAVYLCASSLYGLAGTDTQYFGPGTRLTVL.

This clonotype has only one observation. The V gene is TRBV6-1, the J gene TRBJ2-3, with D unclear. The CDR3 is 15 residues long. Germline values: CDR1 MNHNS, CDR2 SASEGT. V dropped 2 bases and J dropped 4 bases, with 13 bases sitting between them. The CDR3 loop is CASSETGRVPDTQYF. For the CDR3, the DNA is TGTGCCAGCAGTGAAACCGGTAGGGTGCCAGATACGCAGTATTTT.

This clonotype was picked up many times. The V call is TRBV30, the J call TRBJ1-2; the match to TRBD1 covers 12 bases. The CDR3 spans 14 residues. V shed 1 base and J 7 bases; nucleotides not matched to a gene: 4. Germline assignment: CDR1 GTSNPN and CDR2 SVGIG (reference sequence). The CDR3 region is CAWSAGQGARGYTF. The CDR3 DNA follows: TGTGCCTGGAGTGCGGGACAGGGGGCGCGTGGCTACACCTTC.

This clonotype was counted between two and nine times. The chain couples TRBV28 to TRBJ1-1; 7 bases agree with TRBD1. The germline gives CDR1 MDHEN, CDR2 SYDVKM. The CDR3 extends over 13 amino acids. J lost 11 bases, V lost 5 bases, and 11 bases had no gene match. The CDR3 DNA reads as TGTGCCAGCAGTCCCGACAGGGTAGCTCCCGCTTTCTTT. Protein sequence: CASSPDRVAPAFF.

As for this clonotype: Sequence at one end of the junction differs from germline and may be a read error. The chain is built from TRBV12-3 or TRBV12-4 and TRBJ2-1; 7 nucleotides agree with TRBD2. CDR3 size: 16 residues. The CDR3 sequence is CVSSTHLAAGRNEQFF. Written as DNA, the CDR3 is TGTGTCAGCAGTACCCACCTAGCGGCGGGCCGCAATGAGCAGTTCTTC.

This chain uses TRBV7-8 with TRBJ1-2, with D possibly being TRBD1 (6 bases). There are 14 residues in the CDR3. CDR1 is SGHVS, CDR2 FQNEAQ, per germline. V was shortened by 3 bases and J by 4 bases, with 12 bases between the two germline ends. For the CDR3, the DNA is TGTGCCAGCAGCTTCGAGGGGGAGGTCTATGGCTACACCTTC. Translating gives CASSFEGEVYGYTF.

The chain recombines TRBV18 with TRBJ1-1; 7 positions match TRBD1. The CDR3 contains 17 residues. V dropped 4 bases and J dropped 4; count of bases not matched to a gene: 15. CDR1 is KGHSH, CDR2 LQKENI, per germline. The CDR3 loop reads CASSRRWGRGLGTEAFF. The DNA for the CDR3 is TGTGCCAGCTCACGGCGGTGGGGAAGGGGGCTGGGCACTGAAGCTTTCTTT.

This clonotype was counted only a few times. V gene TRBV7-3 combines with J gene TRBJ1-5, with 11 bases lining up with TRBD1. J lost 6 bases, V lost 5 bases, and 9 bases had no gene match. The germline CDR1 and CDR2 sequences are SGHTA and FQGTGA. The CDR3 is 16 amino acids. This chain's CDR3 is CASSHPGTGGIQPQHF. Written as DNA, the CDR3 is TGTGCCAGCAGCCATCCAGGGACAGGGGGTATTCAGCCCCAGCATTTT.

In this sample, this clonotype turned up a few times. This could be a read error, since a much larger clone is one nucleotide away. The V and J genes are TRBV3-1 and TRBJ1-1; 8 nucleotides agree with TRBD1. This CDR3 spans 13 amino acids. The V gene's germline CDR1 is LGHDT and CDR2 YNNKEL (reference sequence). DNA of the CDR3: TGTGCCAGCAGCCGGACAGGGAACACTGAAACTTTCTTT. As protein: CASSRTGNTETFF.